This T cell receptor (beta chain) derives from a study of molecular identifiers for immune sequencing clone quantification. Study-level points and caveats: The study found clones above 20 RNA copies held over 98% of effector molecules and under 1% in naive cells.

This clonotype came up many times. Its target is unknown. This CDR3 has 11 amino acids. V shed 4 bases and J shed 8 bases, with 6 bases lying between them. TCRdb passed the PCR reads through MiXCR, listing each CDR3 protein once. This sample has 300,000 to 350,000 distinct CDR3 sequences, with 20% to 25% found just once. This sequence originates from a human donor in good health. Some libraries in this study had Jurkat cell RNA spiked in. Sequenced material: naive CD8+ T cells from blood, with Jurkat cell RNA spiked in. Indicated subset: FACS-sorted CD8+CD4-CCR7+CD45RA+ naive T cells. The rearrangement uses TRBV12-3 or TRBV12-4 and TRBJ2-4, with unresolved D. The CDR3 nucleotides read TGTGCCAGCAGTTCCGAGGACATTCAGTACTTC. Protein product: CASSSEDIQYF.